One and the same sample provided the 6 T cell receptor beta chains below, sequenced in a study of response to subunit inactivated influenza vaccine (dated by TCRdb to between 2017 and 2018). The receptor library was made with RT-PCR. The listed sequencing device is Illumina HiSeq 2500. The public reads were reprocessed in TCRdb via fastp at Q25 and MiXCR, keeping in-frame beta chains. Each CDR3 protein gets just one entry, which takes the most common genes and DNA from the rows behind it. The sample profile shows 430,000 or so distinct CDR3 sequences; approximately 11% of them were found once. Clones ranked in the top ten supply roughly 12% of the sample. Explained via the paper, the time point label denotes: approximately 40 days after influenza vaccine administration. Sequenced here: PBMCs from blood, sampled 40 to 50 days after vaccination. The receptor set was obtained from a man aged 45-60 years who received an inactivated influenza vaccine. Donor details come from another sample of the same person, matched by shared clones.

This chain connects TRBV11-2 to TRBJ2-4, with 8 bases matching TRBD1. This CDR3 region has 20 residues. J lost 1 base, V lost 3 bases, and 17 bases had no gene match. The germline CDR1 and CDR2 sequences are SGHAT and FQNNGV. For the CDR3, the DNA is TGTGCCAGCAGCTTCCCAAAACAGGGGGTTGATATTTTCGCCAAAAACATTCAGTACTTC. Translating it yields CASSFPKQGVDIFAKNIQYF. Using reference TRBV11-2 and TRBJ2-4 for the parts outside the CDR3, the full variable domain is EAGVAQSPRYKIIEKRQSVAFWCNPISGHATLYWYQQILGQGPKLLIQFQNNGVVDDSQLPKDRFSAERLKGVDSTLKIQPAKLEDSAVYLCASSFPKQGVDIFAKNIQYFGAGTRLSVL.

This chain uses TRBV7-8 with TRBJ2-3; D gene ambiguous. The germline V gene encodes CDR1 SGHVS and CDR2 FQNEAQ. The CDR3 consists of 15 residues. Trimming pared 1 base from V and 1 base from J, leaving 9 bases between. CDR3 protein: CASSLGNPGTDTQYF. The CDR3 DNA follows: TGTGCCAGCAGCTTAGGCAACCCTGGCACAGATACGCAGTATTTT. The full variable domain, in which reference TRBV7-8 and TRBJ2-3 provide the parts outside the CDR3, is GAGVSQSPRYKVAKRGQDVALRCDPISGHVSLFWYQQALGQGPEFLTYFQNEAQLDKSGLPSDRFFAERPEGSVSTLKIQRTQQEDSAVYLCASSLGNPGTDTQYFGPGTRLTVL.

This sequence joins TRBV20-1 and TRBJ2-7; D may be TRBD2 (7 bases). V was cut by 2 bases and J by 6 bases, with 23 bases left in between. CDR3 length equals 16 residues. Germline V gene lookup returns CDR1 DFQATT and CDR2 SNEGSKA (reference sequence). CDR3 protein: CSARTPGGPYGGEQYF. The CDR3 region has the DNA TGCAGTGCTAGAACACCCGGGGGGCCCTACGGAGGCGAGCAGTACTTC.

The rearrangement joins TRBV12-3 or TRBV12-4 to TRBJ2-7, with D perhaps TRBD1 (5 bases). The CDR3 spans 12 residues. Trimming shortened V by 6 bases and J by 7 bases, and 13 bases separated the two germline ends. For the CDR3, the DNA is TGTGCCAGCAGCGTTTCAGGGTTGGAGCAGTACTTC. It translates to CASSVSGLEQYF.

This clonotype showed up many times. The chain recombines TRBV4-3 with TRBJ2-4; D is unclear. This CDR3 has 16 amino acids. Trimming took 0 bases from V and 1 from J, leaving 10 bases between them. Germline loops: CDR1 LGHNA, CDR2 YSLEER. In DNA form, the CDR3 reads TGCGCCAGCAGCCAAGAAGGAGTCCCGGCCAAAAACATTCAGTACTTC. Protein sequence: CASSQEGVPAKNIQYF.

The table lists this clonotype with a few counts. This chain's CDR3 is CSVGPGVGYGYTF. CDR3 sequence (DNA): TGCAGCGTTGGTCCAGGAGTGGGGTATGGCTACACCTTC. The J gene is TRBJ1-2, the V gene TRBV29-1; D gene uncertain. Trimming took off 4 bases at V and 5 bases at J, with 14 bases between the two ends. Germline lookup yields CDR1 SQVTM and CDR2 ANQGSEA. The length of the CDR3 is 13 residues.